The present entry profiles one T cell receptor (beta chain) with its context. The antigen is not known. The sample belongs to a study of cytomegalovirus exposure and HLA in healthy donors. Study-level information: The roughly 670 first-cohort repertoires shared a platform with the 120 validation repertoires, as reported in a later analysis.

TCRdb keeps only in-frame clones here, not all; method: immunoSEQ multiplex PCR. Of 110,000 or so clones listed, approximately 85% are singletons. General observations from the study: First-cohort TCR clusters tended to co-occur in the roughly 120 validation repertoires, a later analysis found. Most TCR sequences were rare, but some public TCRs occurred in many donors.

The CDR3 covers 13 residues. Germline loops: CDR1 MDHEN, CDR2 SYDVKM. The ends were cut back, 5 bases at V and 4 bases at J, with 9 bases in the middle. From the 120-subject validation cohort, which was separate from the roughly 710-subject first cohort, the donors were drawn. The sample was PBMCs. This chain joins TRBV28 and TRBJ1-5, with TRBD1 as a possible D gene (6 bases). The clonotype was recovered from a woman between 18 and 29 years old in good health and CMV-seronegative. For the CDR3, the DNA is TGTGCCAGCAGTGGGACACCGAATCAGCCCCAGCATTTT. Protein product: CASSGTPNQPQHF.